This T cell receptor (beta chain) derives from a study of Ad26.COV2.S vaccination and SARS-CoV-2 variants. Background on the study: Ad26.COV2.S, an intramuscular injection, was given once or twice 56 days apart.

TCRdb keeps only in-frame clones here, not all; method: immunoSEQ multiplex PCR. The sample consists of about 440,000 clones, 90% of them appearing once. J gave up 12 bases and V 0 bases, and 14 bases lay outside the gene matches. The germline gives CDR1 LGHNA, CDR2 YSLEER. This CDR3 has 16 amino acids. The sample's treatment: roughly 18 received Ad26.COV2.S at low or high dose, single or two shots; several received placebo; per-sample allocation not given. Sampling was performed 63 days after the first vaccine or placebo injection. Expressing Wuhan-strain SARS-CoV-2 spike, an Ad26 vector served as the vaccine.

This TCR was sampled from a person aged 18-65 years who received the Ad26.COV2.S COVID-19 vaccine or a placebo. The gene calls are TRBV4-3 and TRBJ2-1; 7 positions agree with TRBD2. This specimen was peripheral blood, taken in a trial of Ad26.COV2.S vaccine versus placebo. CDR3 residues: CASSQDGPSTSVRQFF. The DNA for the CDR3 is TGCGCCAGCAGCCAAGATGGCCCAAGTACTAGCGTCAGGCAGTTCTTC.